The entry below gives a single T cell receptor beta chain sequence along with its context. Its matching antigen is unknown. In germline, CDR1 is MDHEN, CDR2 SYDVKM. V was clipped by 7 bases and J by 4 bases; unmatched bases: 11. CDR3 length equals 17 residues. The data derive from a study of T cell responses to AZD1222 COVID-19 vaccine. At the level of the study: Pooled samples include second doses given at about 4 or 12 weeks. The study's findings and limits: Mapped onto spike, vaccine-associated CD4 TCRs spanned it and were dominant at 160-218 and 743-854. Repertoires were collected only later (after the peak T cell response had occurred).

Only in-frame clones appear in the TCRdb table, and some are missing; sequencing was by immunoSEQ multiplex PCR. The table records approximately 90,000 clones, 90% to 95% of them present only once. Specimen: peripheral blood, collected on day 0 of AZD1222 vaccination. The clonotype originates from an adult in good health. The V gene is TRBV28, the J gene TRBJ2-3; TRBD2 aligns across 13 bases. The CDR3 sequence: CASKARTSGRVADTQYF. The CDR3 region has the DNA TGTGCCAGCAAAGCTCGAACTAGCGGGAGGGTGGCAGATACGCAGTATTTT.